These 11 T cell receptor beta chains were sequenced from one sample in a study of blood T cell repertoires in COVID-19. Only in-frame clones appear in the TCRdb table, and some are missing; sequencing was by immunoSEQ multiplex PCR. The sample has about 150,000 clones, about four fifths seen once. Source material: peripheral blood. Every receptor here comes from a man aged 30-40 years with COVID-19, enrolled during active disease.

The V call is TRBV2, the J call TRBJ2-3, with D perhaps TRBD2 (6 bases). Deletions cut 4 bases from V and 6 bases from J, with 8 bases between. CDR1 is SNHLY and CDR2 is FYNNEI in the germline V gene. The CDR3 spans 12 residues. For the CDR3, the DNA is TGTGCCAGCAGTGCGGGGAGGGATACGCAGTATTTT. Its protein is CASSAGRDTQYF.

CDR3 bases: TGTGCCAGCAGCGTAGCTACGTGGACTAGCGGTAACTACAATGAGCAGTTCTTC. It encodes CASSVATWTSGNYNEQFF. This chain uses TRBV9 with TRBJ2-1; TRBD2 aligns across 10 bases. In germline, CDR1 is SGDLS, CDR2 YYNGEE. This CDR3 comprises 18 residues. V was pared by 0 bases and J by 3 bases, with 9 bases of the junction left unmatched. The whole variable domain, remainder taken from reference TRBV9 and TRBJ2-1, is DSGVTQTPKHLITATGQRVTLRCSPRSGDLSVYWYQQSLDQGLQFLIQYYNGEERAKGNILERFSAQQFPDLHSELNLSSLELGDSALYFCASSVATWTSGNYNEQFFGPGTRLTVL.

This chain joins TRBV9 and TRBJ2-1; TRBD2 is a possible D gene (5 bases). The CDR3 sequence is 14 residues long. Trimming cost V 4 bases and J 8 bases, with 16 bases left between them. CDR1 SGDLS and CDR2 YYNGEE come from the germline V gene. Here the CDR3 reads CASSSRVSSDEQFF. The CDR3 coding sequence is TGTGCCAGCAGCTCGCGGGTTTCGTCCGATGAGCAGTTCTTC.

The chain carries TRBV27 and TRBJ1-1; D is ambiguous. The CDR3 covers 14 residues. Germline CDR1 is MNHEY and CDR2 is SMNVEV (reference sequence). The V end was cut by 5 bases, the J end by 0 bases, with 10 bases between. The DNA of the CDR3 is TGTGCCAGCAGTCCCCGGGTCTTGAACACTGAAGCTTTCTTT. It is translated as CASSPRVLNTEAFF.

This clone was seen only a few times. This sequence joins TRBV7-9 and TRBJ1-5; D is undetermined. The CDR3 is 12 amino acids. Trimming removed 1 base from V and 7 bases from J, with 5 bases in between. Germline-derived CDR1 and CDR2 are SEHNR and FQNEAQ (reference sequence). The CDR3 is CASSLDRQPQHF. CDR3 bases: TGTGCCAGCAGCTTAGACAGACAGCCCCAGCATTTT.

This clone has only one observation. This rearrangement joins TRBV28 to TRBJ1-2, with D unresolved. The length of the CDR3 is 14 residues. Trimming took 4 bases from V and 8 from J, leaving 17 bases between them. CDR1 and CDR2 from the germline V gene are MDHEN and SYDVKM. CDR3: CASSSIRVFLGYTF. CDR3 nucleotides: TGTGCCAGCAGTTCGATTCGAGTTTTTCTGGGCTACACCTTC.

The chain uses TRBV10-3 and TRBJ2-2; 7 bases agree with TRBD1. This CDR3 contains 13 residues. The junction had 9 bases not matched to a gene; V was cut back by 7 bases and J by 10 bases. CDR1 ENHRY and CDR2 SYGVKD come from the germline V gene. For the CDR3, the DNA is TGTGCCATCACCACCACAGGGGTTGAGGAGCTGTTTTTT. It specifies CAITTTGVEELFF.

This clone occurred a few times. The chain recombines TRBV7-9 with TRBJ1-2; 7 nucleotides agree with TRBD1. J was trimmed by 3 bases and V by 3 bases; bases with no gene match: 4. CDR3 length equals 14 residues. The V gene's germline CDR1 is SEHNR and CDR2 FQNEAQ (reference sequence). This CDR3 is CASSLVTGDYGYTF. CDR3 sequence (DNA): TGTGCCAGCAGCTTGGTAACAGGGGACTATGGCTACACCTTC.

The chain employs TRBV27 and TRBJ1-5; D call uncertain. Trimming removed 5 bases from V and 0 bases from J, with 8 bases in between. This CDR3 is built from 14 residues. Germline CDR1 is MNHEY and CDR2 is SMNVEV (reference sequence). The CDR3 region is CASSLPYSNQPQHF. CDR3 sequence (DNA): TGTGCCAGCAGTCTCCCCTATAGCAATCAGCCCCAGCATTTT.

The chain carries TRBV24-1 and TRBJ2-1; D is unclear. The CDR3 sequence is 16 residues long. V lost 0 bases, J lost 0 bases, and 8 bases lay in between. Germline values: CDR1 KGHDR, CDR2 SFDVKD. CDR3 DNA: TGTGCCACCAGTGATTTGACTCCCGGCTCCTACAATGAGCAGTTCTTC. Translating it yields CATSDLTPGSYNEQFF.

This clone was observed many times. In DNA, the CDR3 is TGTGCCAGCAGTGACAGGGGCGCTGAAGCTTTCTTT. Its translation: CASSDRGAEAFF. The chain combines TRBV12-3 or TRBV12-4 with TRBJ1-1, with 8 bases identical to TRBD1. Trimming removed 5 bases from V and 6 bases from J; junction bases left unmatched: 2. The CDR3 has 12 residues.